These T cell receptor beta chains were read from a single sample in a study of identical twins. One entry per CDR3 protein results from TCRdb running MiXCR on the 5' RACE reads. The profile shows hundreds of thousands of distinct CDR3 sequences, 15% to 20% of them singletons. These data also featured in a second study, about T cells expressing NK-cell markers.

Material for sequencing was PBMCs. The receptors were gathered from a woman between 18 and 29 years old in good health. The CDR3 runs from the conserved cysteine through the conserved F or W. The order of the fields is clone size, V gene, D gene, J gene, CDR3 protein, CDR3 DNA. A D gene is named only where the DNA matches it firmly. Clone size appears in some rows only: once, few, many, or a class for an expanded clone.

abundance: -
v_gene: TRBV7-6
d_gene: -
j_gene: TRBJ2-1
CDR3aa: CASSLGLLGNNEQFF
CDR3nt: TGTGCCAGCAGCCTCGGACTTTTAGGCAACAATGAGCAGTTCTTC

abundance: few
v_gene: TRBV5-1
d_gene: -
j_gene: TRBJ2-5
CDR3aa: CASRSDLGFMGTQYF
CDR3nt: TGCGCCAGCAGATCCGACCTAGGCTTTATGGGGACCCAGTACTTC

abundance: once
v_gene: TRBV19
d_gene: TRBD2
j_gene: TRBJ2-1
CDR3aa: CASSIGLAGINEQFF
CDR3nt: TGTGCCAGTAGTATAGGACTAGCGGGGATCAATGAGCAGTTCTTC

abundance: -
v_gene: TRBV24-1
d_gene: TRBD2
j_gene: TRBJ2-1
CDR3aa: CATSGTSGHDNEQFF
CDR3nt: TGTGCCACCAGTGGGACTAGCGGACATGACAATGAGCAGTTCTTC

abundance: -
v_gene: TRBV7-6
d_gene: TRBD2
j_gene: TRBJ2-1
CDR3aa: CASSSRTSGGATGYNEQFF
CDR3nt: TGTGCCAGCAGCTCGAGGACTAGCGGGGGGGCAACGGGCTACAATGAGCAGTTCTTC

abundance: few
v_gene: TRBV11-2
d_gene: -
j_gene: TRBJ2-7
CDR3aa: CASSLDPRGGSYEQYF
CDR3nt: TGTGCCAGCAGCTTAGATCCAAGGGGAGGCTCCTACGAGCAGTACTTC

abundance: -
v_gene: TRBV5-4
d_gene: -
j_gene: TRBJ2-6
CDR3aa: CASSFQGRVRNVLTF
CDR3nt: TGTGCCAGCAGCTTTCAGGGCCGTGTGCGAAACGTCCTGACTTTC

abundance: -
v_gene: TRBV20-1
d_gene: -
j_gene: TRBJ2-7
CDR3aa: CSAREGRQQYF
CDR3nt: TGCAGTGCTAGAGAGGGTAGGCAACAGTACTTC

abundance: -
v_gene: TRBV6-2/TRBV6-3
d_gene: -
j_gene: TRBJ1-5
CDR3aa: CASTWVRNQPQHF
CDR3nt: TGTGCCAGCACGTGGGTTCGCAATCAGCCCCAGCATTTT

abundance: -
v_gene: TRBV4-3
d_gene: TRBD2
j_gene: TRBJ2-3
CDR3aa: CASSSRTSDTDTQYF
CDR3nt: TGCGCCAGCAGCTCCCGGACTAGCGACACAGATACGCAGTATTTT

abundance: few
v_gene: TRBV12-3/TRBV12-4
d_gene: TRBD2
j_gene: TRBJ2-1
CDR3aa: CASSPRLAGGLNEQFF
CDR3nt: TGTGCCAGCAGTCCCCGACTAGCGGGAGGACTGAATGAGCAGTTCTTC

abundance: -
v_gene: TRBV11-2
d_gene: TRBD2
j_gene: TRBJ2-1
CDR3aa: CASSHDPGGPLNEQFF
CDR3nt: TGTGCCAGCAGCCACGATCCGGGAGGGCCTCTCAATGAGCAGTTCTTC

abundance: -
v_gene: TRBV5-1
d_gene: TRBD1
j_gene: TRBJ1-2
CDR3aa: CASSPDLKGAGYTF
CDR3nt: TGCGCCAGCAGCCCGGATCTCAAGGGGGCTGGCTACACCTTC

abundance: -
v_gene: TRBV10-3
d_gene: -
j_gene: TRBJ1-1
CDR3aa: CAISEQGRGAFF
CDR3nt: TGTGCCATCAGTGAGCAGGGCCGGGGCGCTTTCTTT

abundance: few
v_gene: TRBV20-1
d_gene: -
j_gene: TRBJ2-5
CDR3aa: CSAREGEETQYF
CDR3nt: TGCAGTGCTAGAGAAGGGGAAGAGACCCAGTACTTC

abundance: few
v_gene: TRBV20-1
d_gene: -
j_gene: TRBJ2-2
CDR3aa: CSAPTPTNTGELFF
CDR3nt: TGCAGTGCCCCGACACCCACGAACACCGGGGAGCTGTTTTTT

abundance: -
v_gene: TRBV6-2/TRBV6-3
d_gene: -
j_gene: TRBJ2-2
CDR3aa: CASSYSGRAANTGELFF
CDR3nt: TGTGCCAGCAGTTATTCCGGGAGAGCAGCGAACACCGGGGAGCTGTTTTTT

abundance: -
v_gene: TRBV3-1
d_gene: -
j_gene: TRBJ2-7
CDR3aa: CASSQRSGLWEQYF
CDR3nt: TGTGCCAGCAGCCAGAGGAGCGGCCTATGGGAGCAGTACTTC

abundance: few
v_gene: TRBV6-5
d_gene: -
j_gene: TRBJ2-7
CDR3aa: CASSYYHPPGPREQYF
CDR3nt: TGTGCCAGCAGTTACTATCACCCCCCAGGGCCTCGCGAGCAGTACTTC

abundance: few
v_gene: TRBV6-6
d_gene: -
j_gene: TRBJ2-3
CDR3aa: CAGSRSGTDTQYF
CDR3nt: TGTGCCGGCAGCAGGTCGGGCACAGATACGCAGTATTTT

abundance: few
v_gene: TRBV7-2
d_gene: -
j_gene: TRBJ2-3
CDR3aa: CASSPRLTSDTQYF
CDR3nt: TGTGCCAGCAGCCCTAGACTAACCTCGGATACGCAGTATTTT

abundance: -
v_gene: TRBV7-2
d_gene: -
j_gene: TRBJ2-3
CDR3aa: CASSGRTPSTDTQYF
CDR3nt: TGTGCCAGCAGCGGCCGGACACCGAGCACAGATACGCAGTATTTT

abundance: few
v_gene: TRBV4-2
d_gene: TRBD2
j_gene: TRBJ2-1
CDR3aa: CASSQVLAGGFNEQFF
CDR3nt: TGTGCCAGCAGCCAGGTACTAGCGGGGGGATTCAATGAGCAGTTCTTC

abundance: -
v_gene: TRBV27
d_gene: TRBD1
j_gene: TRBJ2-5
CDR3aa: CASTEGTGYGETQYF
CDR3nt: TGTGCCAGCACGGAAGGGACAGGGTATGGAGAGACCCAGTACTTC

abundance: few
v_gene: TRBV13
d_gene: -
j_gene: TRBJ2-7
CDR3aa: CASSARVQSYEQYF
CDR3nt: TGTGCCAGCAGCGCCAGGGTCCAGTCCTACGAGCAGTACTTC

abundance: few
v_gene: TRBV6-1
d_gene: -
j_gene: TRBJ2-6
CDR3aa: CASSRQLNSGANVLTF
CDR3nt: TGTGCCAGCAGTCGACAGCTTAATTCTGGGGCCAACGTCCTGACTTTC

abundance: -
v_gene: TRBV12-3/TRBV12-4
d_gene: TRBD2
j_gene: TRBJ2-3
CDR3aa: CASRRLAYSDTQYF
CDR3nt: TGTGCCAGCAGAAGACTAGCGTACTCAGATACGCAGTATTTT

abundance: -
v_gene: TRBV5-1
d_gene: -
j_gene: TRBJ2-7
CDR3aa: CASSSTGPVDEQYF
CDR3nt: TGCGCCAGCAGCTCTACAGGGCCAGTAGATGAGCAGTACTTC

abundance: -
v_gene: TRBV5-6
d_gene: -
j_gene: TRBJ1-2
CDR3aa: CASSLGSGPRGYTF
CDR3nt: TGTGCCAGCAGCTTGGGGTCCGGGCCCCGTGGCTACACCTTC

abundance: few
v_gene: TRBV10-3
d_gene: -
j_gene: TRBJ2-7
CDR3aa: CAIQGEVGYEQYF
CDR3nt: TGTGCCATCCAGGGGGAGGTGGGCTACGAGCAGTACTTC

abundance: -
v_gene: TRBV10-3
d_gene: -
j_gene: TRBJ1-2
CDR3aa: CAISADTGHGGYTF
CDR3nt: TGTGCCATCAGTGCAGATACAGGGCATGGTGGCTACACCTTC

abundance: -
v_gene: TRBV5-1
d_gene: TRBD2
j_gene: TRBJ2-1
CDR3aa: CASSHGTSGSEQFF
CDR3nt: TGCGCCAGCAGCCACGGGACTAGCGGCTCTGAGCAGTTCTTC

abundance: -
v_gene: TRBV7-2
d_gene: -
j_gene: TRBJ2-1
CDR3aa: CASSLASGRGVNEQFF
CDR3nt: TGTGCCAGCAGCTTAGCTTCTGGCAGGGGGGTCAATGAGCAGTTCTTC

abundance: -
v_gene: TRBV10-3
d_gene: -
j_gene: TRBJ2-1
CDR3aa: CAMGIYNEQFF
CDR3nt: TGTGCCATGGGGATTTACAATGAGCAGTTCTTC

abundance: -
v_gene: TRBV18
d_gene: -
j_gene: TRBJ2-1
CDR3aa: CASSQAPHYNEQFF
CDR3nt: TGTGCCAGCAGCCAAGCCCCCCACTACAATGAGCAGTTCTTC

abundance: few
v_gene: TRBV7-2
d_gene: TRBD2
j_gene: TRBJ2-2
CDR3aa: CASSFNSGGAGELFF
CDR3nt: TGTGCCAGCAGCTTCAATAGCGGGGGGGCCGGGGAGCTGTTTTTT

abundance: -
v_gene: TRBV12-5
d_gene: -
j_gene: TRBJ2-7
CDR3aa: CASGLTPYEQYF
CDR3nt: TGTGCTAGTGGTTTGACACCTTATGAGCAGTACTTC

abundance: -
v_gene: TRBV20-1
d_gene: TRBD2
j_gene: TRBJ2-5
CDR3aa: CSVGLAGGETQYF
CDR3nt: TGCAGTGTCGGACTAGCGGGAGGTGAGACCCAGTACTTC

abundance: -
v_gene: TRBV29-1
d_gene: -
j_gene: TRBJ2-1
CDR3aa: CSVRRDSTYNEQFF
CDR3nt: TGCAGCGTTCGCCGAGACTCAACCTACAATGAGCAGTTCTTC

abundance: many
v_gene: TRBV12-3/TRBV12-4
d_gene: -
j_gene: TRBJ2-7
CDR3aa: CASSFQGLHDEQYF
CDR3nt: TGTGCCAGCAGTTTCCAGGGTCTACACGACGAGCAGTACTTC

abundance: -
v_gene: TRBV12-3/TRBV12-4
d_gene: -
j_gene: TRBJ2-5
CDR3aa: CTSSSTARGSRVGETQYF
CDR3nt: TGTACCAGCAGTTCAACTGCTCGGGGTAGCCGAGTGGGGGAGACCCAGTACTTC

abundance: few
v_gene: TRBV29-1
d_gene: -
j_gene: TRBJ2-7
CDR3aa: CSPQATSLYEQYF
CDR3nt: TGCAGCCCACAGGCTACAAGCCTCTACGAGCAGTACTTC

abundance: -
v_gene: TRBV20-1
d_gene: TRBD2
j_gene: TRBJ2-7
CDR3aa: CSATYSGGLAGGQYPYEQYF
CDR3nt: TGCAGTGCTACCTATTCTGGGGGACTAGCGGGGGGCCAATACCCCTACGAGCAGTACTTC

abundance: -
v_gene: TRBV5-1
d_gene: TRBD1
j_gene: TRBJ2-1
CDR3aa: CASSIDRGYNEQFF
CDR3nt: TGCGCCAGCAGCATTGACAGGGGTTACAATGAGCAGTTCTTC

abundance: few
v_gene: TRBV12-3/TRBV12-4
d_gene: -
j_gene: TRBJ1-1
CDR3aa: CASSSGEAFF
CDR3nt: TGTGCCAGCAGTTCGGGAGAAGCTTTCTTT

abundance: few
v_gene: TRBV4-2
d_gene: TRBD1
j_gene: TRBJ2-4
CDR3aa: CASSRPIGQGPLLAKNIQYF
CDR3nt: TGTGCCAGCAGCCGGCCGATTGGACAGGGGCCACTCCTAGCCAAAAACATTCAGTACTTC

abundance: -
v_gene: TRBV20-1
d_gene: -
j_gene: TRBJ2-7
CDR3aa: CSATPGAVPTYEQYF
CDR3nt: TGCAGTGCTACTCCCGGGGCGGTCCCCACCTACGAGCAGTACTTC